Described below is a single TCR beta chain sequence and its context. One junction end disagrees with the germline gene, perhaps due to a read error. These data originate in a study of T-cell reconstitution after alpha-beta-depleted transplantation in children. Germline CDR1 is SQVTM and CDR2 is ANQGSEA. This CDR3 comprises 13 residues. Unique molecular identifiers were used in preparing the TCRbeta library. MiXCR was run by TCRdb on the PCR reads, yielding one entry per CDR3 protein. Among over 550,000 distinct CDR3 sequences listed, 10% to 13% were seen once. The rearrangement joins TRBV29-1 to TRBJ1-3; TRBD1 matches at 10 bases. This clonotype originated in a human donor who donated a stem cell graft to a child with acute myeloid leukemia. This sample comprised PBMCs from the stem cell graft donor, obtained from the stem cell graft. This CDR3 is CSAGTGAGSTIYF. In DNA form, the CDR3 reads TGCAGCGCCGGGACAGGGGCTGGAAGCACCATATATTTT.